This TCR beta chain is drawn from a study of OX40 agonist ivuxolimab in advanced cancers. TCRdb's table, derived via immunoSEQ multiplex PCR, lists solely in-frame clones and lacks some. The sample shows tens of thousands of clones, roughly 90% of them seen only once. Sequenced here: CD4+ or CD8+ T cells sorted from blood, sampled in a trial of the OX40 agonist ivuxolimab. The TCR originated in an adult with an advanced solid tumor such as melanoma, head and neck, liver or kidney cancer.

This CDR3 reads CASEGTTMSETQYF. For the CDR3, the DNA is TGTGCCAGCGAAGGGACTACCATGTCGGAGACCCAGTACTTC. The gene calls are TRBV6-5 and TRBJ2-5, with TRBD2 matching 7 bases. The CDR3 covers 14 residues. V lost 8 bases to trimming and J lost 5 bases; unmatched junction nucleotides: 11. Germline CDR1 reads MNHEY; CDR2 reads SVGAGI.